Sequencing of this TCR beta chain was carried out in a study of shared clonotypes between healthy human individuals. CDR3 length equals 13 residues. Germline V gene lookup returns CDR1 MNHNS and CDR2 SASEGT. Here immunoSEQ multiplex PCR was the method, and the copy in TCRdb shows in-frame clones only, minus some. The sample gives hundreds of thousands of clones, roughly 80% of which show up once; under 11% is in the top ten. Details on this clone: What it recognizes is unknown.

Overall study results and limits: Relative to clonotypes present in all four donors, those not shared had lower generation probabilities.

Input material: memory CD4+ T cells sorted from blood. Specified subset: CD45RA-negative fraction. The clonotype was recovered from a man aged 25-45 years in good health. The chain carries TRBV6-1 and TRBJ2-5, with 7 bases aligning to TRBD1. The J call may be mistaken, given a closer DNA end match to TRBJ2-7. CDR3 DNA: TGTGCCAGCAGTGTGAGACAGGGCTACGAGCAGTACTTC. Translating gives CASSVRQGYEQYF.